This TCR beta chain appears in the sequencing data of a study of blood T cell repertoires in COVID-19. The wider study: Collection of acute and convalescent COVID-19 samples took place in the United States, Italy and Spain. Sources were T cells, B-cell-depleted T cells, or PBMCs; the material itself was cDNA or gDNA.

To note about this clone: As the CDR3 is not closed by the conserved phenylalanine or tryptophan, this likely results from a read error. The DNA is omitted, as the CDR3 cannot be located on it reliably, and the CDR3 follows TCRdb's listing.

As originally analysed: Estimates of nucleated cell counts were drawn from the amplification of reference gene primers. Sequencing used immunoSEQ multiplex PCR; TCRdb keeps in-frame clones, though not all of them. The DNA was the basis for D and trimming; V, J and clone size are from that table. In the table there are under 70,000 clones, 90% of which are singletons. The length of the CDR3 is 12 amino acids, counting both ends. From germline, CDR1 is SNHLY and CDR2 FYNNEI. Sequenced sample: peripheral blood. The chain joins TRBV2 to TRBJ2-4; the table names TRBD2, a call not compared with the DNA. The receptor comes from a man in his fifties or sixties with active COVID-19. The chain's CDR3 is CASSDDSRLVVL.